This TCR beta chain was found in a study of blood T cell repertoires in COVID-19. V was pared by 2 bases and J by 8 bases, with 13 bases between. The CDR3 loop spans 13 amino acids. Germline CDR1 SGHRS, CDR2 YFSETQ. Using immunoSEQ multiplex PCR, the repertoire was profiled, and TCRdb retains in-frame clones only, with some absent. The data show just under 85,000 clones, about 88% seen once. The origin of this receptor is an older man with active or convalescent COVID-19. Sequenced sample: peripheral blood. J is TRBJ1-2 and V is TRBV5-1; D remains ambiguous. The CDR3 DNA follows: TGCGCCAGCAGCTTCCCAGGATCGGGAGGCTACACCTTC. Its protein is CASSFPGSGGYTF.